This T cell receptor beta chain was captured by sequencing in a study of cytomegalovirus exposure and HLA in healthy donors. With 60 Vbeta and 13 Jbeta primers, the PCR was carried out. Sequencing used immunoSEQ multiplex PCR; TCRdb keeps in-frame clones, though not all of them. This repertoire shows about 130,000 clones, 81% found once; its top ten account for approximately 4%. Germline V gene sequence: CDR1 SGHAT, CDR2 FQNNGV. The CDR3 sequence is 14 residues long. V trimming: 3 bases; J trimming: 2 bases; junction bases outside the gene matches: 4. The TCR comes from a man younger than 35 in good health and CMV-seropositive. The material sequenced was PBMCs. The V and J genes are TRBV11-2 and TRBJ2-7; 7 nucleotides agree with TRBD1. The CDR3 region has the DNA TGTGCCAGCAGCTTGACAGGGAAGCCCTACGAGCAGTACTTC. Translating it yields CASSLTGKPYEQYF.